This TCR beta chain stems from a study of control samples from healthy donors and cancer patients. Sequencing was performed with immunoSEQ multiplex PCR; in TCRdb, only in-frame clones are kept and a portion is missing. The sample lists about 130,000 clones; about 92% were seen once. Deletions cut 2 bases from V and 8 bases from J, with 10 bases between. The CDR3 loop spans 13 amino acids. A few counts support this clone. This sequence originates from a man aged 45 to 65 with head and neck cancer. V is TRBV12-3 or TRBV12-4 and J is TRBJ1-5, with D uncertain. Sequenced material: PBMCs. The CDR3 nucleotides are TGTGCCAGCAGTTTAAACCGCCGGGAGCCCCAGCATTTT. It codes for CASSLNRREPQHF.